This T cell receptor beta chain was observed in a study of shared clonotypes between healthy human individuals. The sorted-subset replicate PCRs were given around 200 ng DNA, which is 25,000 to 35,000 T cell genomes. Some clones are missing from TCRdb's copy, which holds only in-frame ones; the method was immunoSEQ multiplex PCR. The table includes roughly 2.5 million clones, around 94% detected once. The split of CD4+ cells yielded CD45RA+ naive and CD45RA-negative memory subsets. The CDR3 consists of 15 residues. V was cut by 4 bases and J by 1 base, with 14 bases left in between. Germline values: CDR1 SGHRS, CDR2 YFSETQ.

Sample: naive CD4+ T cells sorted from blood. Subset reported: CD45RA+ positively selected. V is TRBV5-1 and J is TRBJ1-1, with D perhaps TRBD1 (6 bases). The TCR was taken from a man between 18 and 29 years old in good health. CDR3 bases: TGCGCCAGCAGCAAAACAGGGACCCCGAACACTGAAGCTTTCTTT. As protein: CASSKTGTPNTEAFF. The variable domain in full, completed from reference TRBV5-1 and TRBJ1-1, reads KAGVTQTPRYLIKTRGQQVTLSCSPISGHRSVSWYQQTPGQGLQFLFEYFSETQRNKGNFPGRFSGRQFSNSRSEMNVSTLELGDSALYLCASSKTGTPNTEAFFGQGTRLTVV.